This T cell receptor beta chain came from a study of cytomegalovirus exposure and HLA in healthy donors. Overall study results and limits: In vitro experiments confirmed that a few CMV-associated chains were specific for CMV antigens.

As for this clone: The target antigen is unknown.

PCR employed 60 Vbeta and 13 Jbeta primers. Assay: immunoSEQ multiplex PCR; the TCRdb copy retains only in-frame clones and omits some. In the table there are approximately 77,000 clones, around 78% of which are singletons. Germline CDR1 reads SGHRS; CDR2 reads YFSETQ. The CDR3 is 15 amino acids. Deletions cut 4 bases from V and 2 bases from J, with 15 bases between. This TCR was sampled from a man aged 35 to 55 in good health and CMV-seronegative. The chain uses TRBV5-1 and TRBJ1-1; D is possibly TRBD1 (6 bases). The specimen was PBMCs. The chain's CDR3 is CASSLDRSGNTEAFF. The CDR3 coding sequence is TGCGCCAGCAGCCTAGACAGGTCCGGCAACACTGAAGCTTTCTTT.